This T cell receptor (beta chain) was retrieved from a study of technical replicates of blood from a handful of donors. The CDR3 is 13 residues long. V shed 3 bases, J shed 12 bases, and the junction held 8 bases outside the gene matches. Germline loops: CDR1 GTSNPN, CDR2 SVGIG (reference sequence). The assay was immunoSEQ multiplex PCR, and TCRdb's table has in-frame clones only and misses some. The sample yields about 56,000 clones, just under 95% seen once. The sequenced material came from PBMCs. This receptor was taken from a human donor in good health. Some clones in this sample may be carry-over from other donors' samples. The rearrangement uses TRBV30 and TRBJ2-1, with TRBD2 matching 10 bases. The CDR3 region is CAWSPGLAGVQFF. In nucleotides, the CDR3 is TGTGCCTGGAGCCCTGGTCTAGCGGGGGTGCAGTTCTTC.